This T cell receptor beta chain appears in the sequencing data of a study of CD8+CD57+ T cells in acquired aplastic anemia. About the study: Yields of DNA that came from sorted CD4+ and CD8+ cells averaged around 3 ug. Study outcomes and limitations: Patients shared under 30 CD8+ CDR3 sequences with controls.

Profiling that covered TCR beta VDJ and CDR3 relied on genomic DNA as its template. In TCRdb, the reads were re-called with MiXCR into one record per CDR3 protein. The sample contains 350,000 to 450,000 distinct CDR3 sequences, 55% to 75% of which appear only once. This CDR3 spans 15 amino acids. Per germline, CDR1 WNHNN and CDR2 SYGVQD (reference sequence). Worth noting for this clonotype: Its antigen is not known. Relative to the germline gene, one junction end is altered; a read error may explain this.

What was sequenced was sorted CD4+, CD8+, or CD8+CD57+ T cells (not recorded which) from PBMCs. The genes are TRBV10-1 and TRBJ1-5; D is perhaps TRBD1 (6 bases). The source of this sequence is a human donor in good health, serving as a control. The CDR3 DNA reads as TGCGCCAGCAGCGGGACAAACAACGTCCAACAGACCCAGCACTTT. As protein: CASSGTNNVQQTQHF.